This T cell receptor beta chain emerged from a study of Ad26.COV2.S vaccination and SARS-CoV-2 variants. Study details: The study gave Ad26.COV2.S intramuscularly, once or twice 56 days apart. Study-level points and caveats: Vaccinees reportedly had broad spike-specific CD8+ and CD4+ T cell responses. People given the vaccine had a wider spike-specific TCR breadth than placebo recipients did.

Profiled with immunoSEQ multiplex PCR; TCRdb holds only in-frame clones, not every one. This table holds 200,000 to 300,000 clones, approximately 90% found once. From germline, CDR1 is SGHVS and CDR2 FNYEAQ. This CDR3 has 16 amino acids. The ends lost 5 bases at V and 2 bases at J; junction bases unmatched: 5. Remarks on this clone: Its cognate antigen is unknown.

Documented treatment: around 19 received Ad26.COV2.S at low or high dose, single or two shots; roughly five received placebo; per-sample allocation not given. On day 63 after the first injection, vaccine and placebo recipients gave samples. Expressing Wuhan-strain SARS-CoV-2 spike, an Ad26 vector served as the vaccine. The sample here was peripheral blood, taken in a trial of Ad26.COV2.S vaccine versus placebo. The chain couples TRBV7-6 to TRBJ2-3, with 12 bases identical to TRBD2. This TCR came from a person aged 18-65 years who received the Ad26.COV2.S COVID-19 vaccine or a placebo. CDR3 region: CASSARLAGVTDTQYF. The CDR3 DNA follows: TGTGCCAGCAGCGCGCGACTAGCGGGGGTCACAGATACGCAGTATTTT. Full variable domain (outside the CDR3, taken from reference TRBV7-6 and TRBJ2-3): GAGVSQSPRYKVTKRGQDVALRCDPISGHVSLYWYRQALGQGPEFLTYFNYEAQQDKSGLPNDRFSAERPEGSISTLTIQRTEQRDSAMYRCASSARLAGVTDTQYFGPGTRLTVL.